Listed below are T cell receptor beta chains from one sample, sequenced in a study of PD-L1 blockade in urothelial cancer. TCRdb keeps only in-frame clones here, not all; method: immunoSEQ multiplex PCR. The sample includes more than 35,000 clones, approximately 82% of them seen just once. The input for sequencing was PBMCs, taken around atezolizumab (anti-PD-L1) treatment. These receptors were obtained from a man in his 60s with urothelial cancer. Both conserved end residues are part of each CDR3. A D gene is named only where the DNA matches it firmly. Rows give clone size only sometimes, using once, few, many, or a class for an expanded clone.

TRBJ1-2 | NA | TRBV27 | NA | CASSLEGSRDYGYTF | TGTGCCAGCAGTTTGGAAGGGAGTAGGGACTATGGCTACACCTTC
TRBJ2-3 | TRBD2 | TRBV7-2 | NA | CASSLGPTSGPDPTDTQYF | TGTGCCAGCAGCTTAGGCCCGACTAGCGGGCCCGATCCCACAGATACGCAGTATTTT
TRBJ1-1 | NA | TRBV6-5 | NA | CASNRLGRDEAFF | TGTGCCAGCAATCGTTTGGGGCGGGATGAAGCTTTCTTT
TRBJ2-2 | TRBD1 | TRBV18 | NA | CASSQQGNTGELFF | TGTGCCAGCTCTCAACAGGGGAATACCGGGGAGCTGTTTTTT
TRBJ2-7 | TRBD2 | TRBV28 | NA | CASSTGTSAYYEQYF | TGTGCCAGCTCGACCGGGACTAGCGCCTACTACGAGCAGTACTTC
TRBJ2-7 | TRBD1 | TRBV7-8 | NA | CASSLGTGPLYEQYF | TGTGCCAGCAGCTTAGGGACAGGGCCTCTCTACGAGCAGTACTTC
TRBJ2-2 | TRBD1 | TRBV5-4 | NA | CASSLGQGDAGELFF | TGTGCCAGCAGCTTGGGGCAGGGGGACGCCGGGGAGCTGTTTTTT
TRBJ1-6 | TRBD1 | TRBV7-8 | NA | CASSFLTGVRSPLHF | TGTGCCAGCAGCTTTCTAACAGGGGTAAGGTCACCCCTCCACTTT
TRBJ1-4 | TRBD1 | TRBV18 | few | CASSNRDRGLKLFF | TGTGCCAGCTCAAACCGGGACAGGGGACTAAAACTGTTTTTT
TRBJ2-1 | TRBD2 | TRBV4-1 | NA | CASSQEVAGVGNEQFF | TGCGCCAGCAGCCAAGAGGTAGCGGGAGTCGGAAATGAGCAGTTCTTC
TRBJ1-5 | NA | TRBV10-3 | NA | CAATGTLNQPQHF | TGTGCCGCCACCGGGACTTTAAATCAGCCCCAGCATTTT
TRBJ2-5 | NA | TRBV7-6 | NA | CASSLNRGETQYF | TGTGCCAGCAGCTTAAACAGAGGGGAGACCCAGTACTTC
TRBJ1-6 | NA | TRBV5-5 | NA | CASSWTVASYNSPLHF | TGTGCCAGCAGTTGGACGGTAGCGTCCTATAATTCACCCCTCCACTTT
TRBJ2-2 | TRBD1 | TRBV2 | NA | CASFRGQNGKNTGELFF | TGTGCCAGCTTCCGGGGACAGAACGGCAAAAACACCGGGGAGCTGTTTTTT
TRBJ1-2 | NA | TRBV28 | NA | CAANRASNYGYTF | TGTGCCGCAAACAGGGCTTCGAACTATGGCTACACCTTC
TRBJ2-2 | NA | TRBV19 | NA | CASSMVGGPNTGELFF | TGTGCCAGTAGTATGGTTGGGGGCCCCAACACCGGGGAGCTGTTTTTT
TRBJ2-5 | TRBD1 | TRBV5-1 | NA | CASSSSPHRQGQETQYF | TGCGCCAGCAGCTCCAGCCCCCATCGACAGGGCCAAGAGACCCAGTACTTC
TRBJ2-7 | TRBD2 | TRBV7-6 | NA | CASSQPTSGNYEQYF | TGTGCCAGCAGCCAACCGACTAGCGGTAACTACGAGCAGTACTTC
TRBJ2-3 | NA | TRBV5-6 | NA | CASSLGRETSTDTQYF | TGTGCCAGCAGCTTGGGACGGGAAACTAGCACAGATACGCAGTATTTT
TRBJ2-5 | TRBD1 | TRBV5-1 | NA | CASSLDPGGQTQYF | TGCGCCAGCAGCTTGGATCCAGGGGGACAGACCCAGTACTTC
TRBJ2-2 | TRBD1 | TRBV7-2 | NA | CASRSGTANTGELFF | TGTGCCAGCAGGTCCGGGACAGCTAACACCGGGGAGCTGTTTTTT
TRBJ1-1 | NA | TRBV25-1 | NA | CASSEGGNTEAFF | TGTGCCAGCAGTGAAGGAGGGAACACTGAAGCTTTCTTT